This is a list of T cell receptor beta chains from one sample in a study of cytomegalovirus exposure and HLA in healthy donors. The table came from immunoSEQ multiplex PCR; TCRdb's copy has only in-frame clones and leaves some out. The table records over 150,000 clones, around nine tenths of them present only once. The sample taken for sequencing was PBMCs. These receptors were collected from a man aged 18 to 29 in good health and CMV-seropositive. CDR3s include the opening cysteine and the closing phenylalanine or tryptophan. The D gene is left open where the match is weak. Clone size, where shown, is once, few, many, or a class for clones that have expanded.

DNA: TGTGCCAGCACCGTTAATCGGGGGACAGGGGCCGGGAGGGCTTTCTTT
CDR3: CASTVNRGTGAGRAFF
J: TRBJ1-1
V: TRBV7-2
D: TRBD1
size: -

DNA: TGTGCCAGCCGGGACAGTTATAGCAATCAGCCCCAGCATTTT
CDR3: CASRDSYSNQPQHF
J: TRBJ1-5
V: TRBV2
D: TRBD1
size: -

DNA: TGTGCCAGCAGCTTAGAACGAGGCCCCACAGATACGCAGTATTTT
CDR3: CASSLERGPTDTQYF
J: TRBJ2-3
V: TRBV13
D: -
size: many

DNA: TGCGCCAGCAGTCAGCCTACCCTACAGGGGGCTGTTGGCTACACCTTC
CDR3: CASSQPTLQGAVGYTF
J: TRBJ1-2
V: TRBV23-1
D: TRBD1
size: -

DNA: TGCGCCAGCAGCTTGGTGTACCGAGCGGGAGGGAACACCGGGGAGCTGTTTTTT
CDR3: CASSLVYRAGGNTGELFF
J: TRBJ2-2
V: TRBV5-1
D: TRBD2
size: -

DNA: TGTGCCAGCAGCACCCAGGGGCGGAACACTGAAGCTTTCTTT
CDR3: CASSTQGRNTEAFF
J: TRBJ1-1
V: TRBV13
D: -
size: -

DNA: TGTGCCAGTAGTATAGCTCTAGCGGGAGACACAGATACGCAGTATTTT
CDR3: CASSIALAGDTDTQYF
J: TRBJ2-3
V: TRBV19
D: TRBD2
size: -

DNA: TGTGCCACTGCAGGGGCACAGATCAATCAGCCCCAGCATTTT
CDR3: CATAGAQINQPQHF
J: TRBJ1-5
V: TRBV10-3
D: -
size: -

DNA: TGTGCCAGCAGCCCAAGTGGGACAGGGGCCTCCTACGAGCAGTACTTC
CDR3: CASSPSGTGASYEQYF
J: TRBJ2-7
V: TRBV7-3
D: TRBD1
size: few

DNA: TGTGCCAGCAGCGACTGGACAGGGAGCGACGAGCAGTACTTC
CDR3: CASSDWTGSDEQYF
J: TRBJ2-7
V: TRBV7-2
D: TRBD1
size: -

DNA: TGTGCCAGCAGTTACAGGGGGCTCGGCACAGATACGCAGTATTTT
CDR3: CASSYRGLGTDTQYF
J: TRBJ2-3
V: TRBV6-5
D: TRBD1
size: -

DNA: TGTGCCAGCAGCAGTGGACTAGCGGGCTACGAGCAGTACTTC
CDR3: CASSSGLAGYEQYF
J: TRBJ2-7
V: TRBV11-2
D: TRBD2
size: -

DNA: TGTGCCAGCAATGTACTAGCGGGAGAGGCAGATACGCAGTATTTT
CDR3: CASNVLAGEADTQYF
J: TRBJ2-3
V: TRBV2
D: TRBD2
size: -

DNA: TGTGCCTGGAGTGGCAGGGAGGGCACTGAAGCTTTCTTT
CDR3: CAWSGREGTEAFF
J: TRBJ1-1
V: TRBV30
D: -
size: -

DNA: TGTGCCAGCAGCCCGGGACAGGGGAGTGAAAAACTGTTTTTT
CDR3: CASSPGQGSEKLFF
J: TRBJ1-4
V: TRBV5-8
D: TRBD1
size: -

DNA: TGTGCCAGCAGCCCCTATTTGAACACTGAAGCTTTCTTT
CDR3: CASSPYLNTEAFF
J: TRBJ1-1
V: TRBV7-2
D: -
size: -

DNA: TGTGCCAGCGGTAGCGGTCCCCTTTCCTACAATGAGCAGTTCTTC
CDR3: CASGSGPLSYNEQFF
J: TRBJ2-1
V: TRBV7-3
D: -
size: -

DNA: TGTGCCAGCAGCCCTCGCGGGACTAGCGGGACTAATGAGCAGTTCTTC
CDR3: CASSPRGTSGTNEQFF
J: TRBJ2-1
V: TRBV16
D: TRBD2
size: -

DNA: TGTGCCAGCACCCAGGGGCCTGGTGAAAAACTGTTTTTT
CDR3: CASTQGPGEKLFF
J: TRBJ1-4
V: TRBV27
D: -
size: -

DNA: TGTGCCTGGAGTATTGGAGGGGTAGAGACCCAGTACTTC
CDR3: CAWSIGGVETQYF
J: TRBJ2-5
V: TRBV30
D: -
size: -

DNA: TGCAGCGTTCAGACTAGCGGCACAGATACGCAGTATTTT
CDR3: CSVQTSGTDTQYF
J: TRBJ2-3
V: TRBV29-1
D: TRBD2
size: -

DNA: TGTGCCAGCAGCTTGGTTACTGGGCCCAGCTCCTATAATTCACCCCTCCACTTT
CDR3: CASSLVTGPSSYNSPLHF
J: TRBJ1-6
V: TRBV5-6
D: -
size: -

DNA: TGTGCTAGTGGCCCTACAGACCTCCAGCAGTACTTC
CDR3: CASGPTDLQQYF
J: TRBJ2-7
V: TRBV12-5
D: -
size: few

DNA: TGTGCCAGCAGAGAAGACAGGCCCAATCAGCCCCAGCATTTT
CDR3: CASREDRPNQPQHF
J: TRBJ1-5
V: TRBV2
D: -
size: -

DNA: TGTGCCAGCAGCGCCGGAGTGGGTGGTACAGGGGGCTTCTACAATGAGCAGTTCTTC
CDR3: CASSAGVGGTGGFYNEQFF
J: TRBJ2-1
V: TRBV11-2
D: TRBD1
size: -

DNA: TGTGCCAGCAGCTTTCCTCGCGGTGGGGGGAGGTACGAGCAGTACTTC
CDR3: CASSFPRGGGRYEQYF
J: TRBJ2-7
V: TRBV7-2
D: -
size: -

DNA: TGTGCCAGCAGCTTGGGCGAGGGCGTTAGCGGCTACGAGCAGTACTTC
CDR3: CASSLGEGVSGYEQYF
J: TRBJ2-7
V: TRBV7-9
D: -
size: -

DNA: TGTGCCTGGGCGGAGGCCTACGAGCAGTACTTC
CDR3: CAWAEAYEQYF
J: TRBJ2-7
V: TRBV30
D: -
size: -

DNA: TGTGCCAGCAGCCTTATTGGAGTAAGCACAGATACGCAGTATTTT
CDR3: CASSLIGVSTDTQYF
J: TRBJ2-3
V: TRBV14
D: -
size: -

DNA: TGTGCCAGCAGCTCCAACAGGGGTAATTCACCCCTCCACTTT
CDR3: CASSSNRGNSPLHF
J: TRBJ1-6
V: TRBV25-1
D: TRBD1
size: few

DNA: TGTGCCAGCAGCCAAGCCGGGATGGTCTACAATGAGCAGTTCTTC
CDR3: CASSQAGMVYNEQFF
J: TRBJ2-1
V: TRBV14
D: -
size: -

DNA: TGTGCCAGCAGCGCGGGACTAGCGGGAGCGACCCAGTACTTC
CDR3: CASSAGLAGATQYF
J: TRBJ2-5
V: TRBV7-2
D: TRBD2
size: -

DNA: TGTGCCAGCAGTCGACTAGCGGGAGGCACAGATACGCAGTATTTT
CDR3: CASSRLAGGTDTQYF
J: TRBJ2-3
V: TRBV6-4
D: TRBD2
size: -

DNA: TGCAGCGTTGAAGAAGGAACTAGCGCCAATGAGCAGTTCTTC
CDR3: CSVEEGTSANEQFF
J: TRBJ2-1
V: TRBV29-1
D: TRBD2
size: -

DNA: TGTGCCAGCAGTTACGCCGGACAGGGTGACACTGAAGCTTTCTTT
CDR3: CASSYAGQGDTEAFF
J: TRBJ1-1
V: TRBV6-5
D: TRBD1
size: -

DNA: TGTGCCAGCAGCGTGGGGCTAGCGGGATCCTACAATGAGCAGTTCTTC
CDR3: CASSVGLAGSYNEQFF
J: TRBJ2-1
V: TRBV9
D: TRBD2
size: -

DNA: TGTGCCAGCAGCCCTGACAGGGCCCTCTCCTACGAGCAGTACTTC
CDR3: CASSPDRALSYEQYF
J: TRBJ2-7
V: TRBV6-1
D: TRBD1
size: -

DNA: TGTGCCAGCAGCTTAGGGGCAGGCAGCCAGCAGTACTTC
CDR3: CASSLGAGSQQYF
J: TRBJ2-7
V: TRBV7-7
D: -
size: -

DNA: TGTGCCTCCCCCGCGGGGCTGGGCTACACCTTC
CDR3: CASPAGLGYTF
J: TRBJ1-2
V: TRBV30
D: -
size: -

DNA: TGTGCCAGCAATATCCCGGGACAGGGGAGGACTGAAGCTTTCTTT
CDR3: CASNIPGQGRTEAFF
J: TRBJ1-1
V: TRBV27
D: TRBD1
size: once

DNA: TGTGCCAGCAGTGACTCAAGTCGGGAGTACAATGAGCAGTTCTTC
CDR3: CASSDSSREYNEQFF
J: TRBJ2-1
V: TRBV6-4
D: -
size: -

DNA: TGCGCCAGCAGCTTGGGAGGGGGCGAGTACGAGCAGTACTTC
CDR3: CASSLGGGEYEQYF
J: TRBJ2-7
V: TRBV5-1
D: TRBD1
size: -

DNA: TGCGCCAGCCGACAGGGATACGGCAATCAGCCCCAGCATTTT
CDR3: CASRQGYGNQPQHF
J: TRBJ1-5
V: TRBV10-2
D: TRBD1
size: -

DNA: TGTGCCAGCAGGGCCGGACTTTCAGATACGCAGTATTTT
CDR3: CASRAGLSDTQYF
J: TRBJ2-3
V: TRBV9
D: -
size: -

DNA: TGCGCCAGCAGCCCCCTGGCCGGGGGGGTTATATTCCAAGAGACCCAGTACTTC
CDR3: CASSPLAGGVIFQETQYF
J: TRBJ2-5
V: TRBV5-1
D: TRBD2
size: -

DNA: TGTGCCAGCAGCTTGTTGGGGGCAGGCACCGGGGAGCTGTTTTTT
CDR3: CASSLLGAGTGELFF
J: TRBJ2-2
V: TRBV5-6
D: -
size: once

DNA: TGTGCCAGCAGCGATATACCGGGACAATTAGTTGGCTACACCTTC
CDR3: CASSDIPGQLVGYTF
J: TRBJ1-2
V: TRBV9
D: -
size: -

DNA: TGTGCCAGCAGCTTACGCAAGGGACAGATATCTGGGGCCAACGTCCTGACTTTC
CDR3: CASSLRKGQISGANVLTF
J: TRBJ2-6
V: TRBV7-9
D: TRBD1
size: -

DNA: TGTGCCAGCAGCGTAGACAGGGTTGGAACTGAAGCTTTCTTT
CDR3: CASSVDRVGTEAFF
J: TRBJ1-1
V: TRBV5-6
D: TRBD1
size: -

DNA: TGTGCCAGCAGTTCACAGGGTCCCCGTTGGACTGAAGCTTTCTTT
CDR3: CASSSQGPRWTEAFF
J: TRBJ1-1
V: TRBV6-5
D: -
size: -

DNA: TGCGCCAGCAGCTCCGGACTGGACCGAGAGACCCAGTACTTC
CDR3: CASSSGLDRETQYF
J: TRBJ2-5
V: TRBV5-1
D: -
size: -

DNA: TGTGCCAGCAGCCCGTGGGCTACCGGGACAGGGAGGGGGTATAGCAATCAGCCCCAGCATTTT
CDR3: CASSPWATGTGRGYSNQPQHF
J: TRBJ1-5
V: TRBV7-8
D: TRBD1
size: -

DNA: TGTGCCAGCAGCTTAGCGGCGGGGGGGAACACAGATACGCAGTATTTT
CDR3: CASSLAAGGNTDTQYF
J: TRBJ2-3
V: TRBV7-9
D: TRBD2
size: -